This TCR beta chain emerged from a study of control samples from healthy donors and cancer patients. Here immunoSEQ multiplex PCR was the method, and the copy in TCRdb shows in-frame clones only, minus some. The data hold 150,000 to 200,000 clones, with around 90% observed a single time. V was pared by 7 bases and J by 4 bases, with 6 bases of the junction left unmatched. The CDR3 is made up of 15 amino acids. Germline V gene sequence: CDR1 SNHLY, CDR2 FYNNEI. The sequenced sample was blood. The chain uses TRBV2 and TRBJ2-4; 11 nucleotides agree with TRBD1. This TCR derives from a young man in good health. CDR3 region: CASNRDRGGKNIQYF. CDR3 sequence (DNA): TGTGCCAGCAACCGGGACAGGGGGGGAAAAAACATTCAGTACTTC.